The next 19 T cell receptor beta chains were all read from a single sample in a study of blood T cell repertoires in COVID-19 (dated by TCRdb to the early 2020s). Library construction relied on the immunoSEQ multiplex PCR assay. TCRdb stores this immuneACCESS table with in-frame sequences only. Part of the clones is absent; in the studies checked, under half of the shortfall reflects unresolved V genes, and no reason is known for the rest. This sample comprises some 74,000 clones, around 80% of them detected only once. Of the sample, approximately 5.1% falls within the top ten clones. The sample comprised peripheral blood. The receptors shown here come from a woman older than 75 with active or convalescent COVID-19.

The chain is built from TRBV25-1 and TRBJ1-6; 7 positions agree with TRBD1. The germline CDR1 and CDR2 sequences are MGHDK and SYGVNS. The CDR3 is 14 amino acids. J gave up 10 bases and V 6 bases, and 9 bases lay outside the gene matches. Here the CDR3 DNA reads TGTGCCAGCAGAAAACAGGGGTACGACTCACCCCTCCACTTT. Its protein is CASRKQGYDSPLHF.

The chain combines TRBV5-8 with TRBJ2-2; 9 bases are a match to TRBD2. The CDR3 length is 15 residues. Per germline, CDR1 SGHTS and CDR2 YDEGEE. Losses at the gene ends were 4 bases for V and 7 bases for J; bases not matched to a gene: 8. CDR3 nucleotide sequence: TGTGCCAGCAGCAACACCGGGACTAGCATCGGGGAGCTGTTTTTT. Translation gives CASSNTGTSIGELFF. Together with reference TRBV5-8 and TRBJ2-2, the CDR3 gives the full variable domain: EAGVTQSPTHLIKTRGQQATLRCSPISGHTSVYWYQQALGLGLQFLLWYDEGEERNRGNFPPRFSGRQFPNYSSELNVNALELEDSALYLCASSNTGTSIGELFFGEGSRLTVL.

This chain links TRBV5-1 with TRBJ2-3, with TRBD1 matching 8 bases. V lost 5 bases, J lost 3 bases, and 17 bases stayed unmatched. The CDR3 has 18 residues. CDR1 is SGHRS and CDR2 is YFSETQ in the germline V gene. The CDR3, as DNA: TGCGCCAGCAGATCGGGACAGGTTGTCGTTAGCGTTACAGATACGCAGTATTTT. Protein: CASRSGQVVVSVTDTQYF.

This clone was found once. This rearrangement joins TRBV19 to TRBJ1-2, with 8 positions matching TRBD1. Germline V gene lookup returns CDR1 LNHDA and CDR2 SQIVND (reference sequence). This CDR3 is 13 amino acids long. J lost 9 bases, V lost 7 bases, and 10 bases had no gene match. CDR3 DNA sequence: TGTGCCAGTAAAGGAGGACAGGGTTGGAGCTACACCTTC. Protein product: CASKGGQGWSYTF.

This clone was found once. The J gene is TRBJ1-1, the V gene TRBV24-1; D perhaps matches TRBD1 (6 bases). CDR1 KGHDR and CDR2 SFDVKD come from the germline V gene. Trimming left V 2 bases short and J 5 bases short, with 8 bases between. The CDR3 loop spans 13 amino acids. The CDR3, as DNA: TGTGCCACCAGTGATTCTACAGGGACTGAAGCTTTCTTT. The encoded protein is CATSDSTGTEAFF.

The chain recombines TRBV19 with TRBJ1-4, with unresolved D. The CDR3 spans 13 residues. Trimming cost V 3 bases and J 3 bases, with 5 bases left between them. CDR1 and CDR2 from the germline V gene are LNHDA and SQIVND (reference sequence). The CDR3 loop reads CASSMRSNEKLFF. For the CDR3, the DNA is TGTGCCAGTAGTATGCGATCTAATGAAAAACTGTTTTTT.

The chain recombines TRBV4-3 with TRBJ2-7; TRBD2 might be the D (6 bases). Deletions cut 2 bases from V and 12 bases from J, with 17 bases between. This CDR3 contains 13 residues. CDR1 and CDR2 from the germline V gene are LGHNA and YSLEER. The CDR3 DNA reads TGCGCCAGCAGCCAACTCCCCATAAGCGGGTGGTACTTC. This encodes CASSQLPISGWYF.

The CDR3 nucleotides read TGCGCCAGCAGCCTATATATCCCGGCAGGCACCGGGGAGCTGTTTTTT. This gives the protein CASSLYIPAGTGELFF. This sequence joins TRBV5-1 and TRBJ2-2; no reliable D call. Looked up from germline, CDR1 is SGHRS and CDR2 is YFSETQ. This CDR3 has 16 amino acids. V was trimmed by 4 bases and J by 4 bases, leaving 17 bases between them.

The V gene is TRBV27, the J gene TRBJ2-1; D gene ambiguous. This CDR3 has 15 amino acids. The V gene lost 2 bases and the J gene lost 0 bases, with 8 bases spanning the gap. Germline assignment: CDR1 MNHEY and CDR2 SMNVEV (reference sequence). The CDR3 loop reads CASSLQVSSYNEQFF. The CDR3 DNA is TGTGCCAGCAGTTTACAGGTTAGCTCCTACAATGAGCAGTTCTTC.

The chain couples TRBV7-2 to TRBJ1-1; a weak D match, TRBD1 (6 bases). Germline V CDR1 and CDR2: SGHTA, FQGNSA. The CDR3 loop spans 18 amino acids. Between the trimmed V and J ends, which lost 0 bases and 1 base, there was a span of 18 bases. In DNA form, the CDR3 reads TGTGCCAGCAGCTTAGCGGCTTTATATCGGGGGGCGAACACTGAAGCTTTCTTT. This sequence encodes CASSLAALYRGANTEAFF.

J is TRBJ2-2 and V is TRBV7-3; 8 nucleotides line up with TRBD2. CDR1 SGHTA and CDR2 FQGTGA come from the germline V gene. Trimming removed 5 bases from V and 2 bases from J; junction bases left unmatched: 7. This CDR3 has 16 residues. This chain's CDR3 is CASSRSGTSNTGELFF. The CDR3 bases are TGTGCCAGCAGCAGATCCGGGACTAGTAACACCGGGGAGCTGTTTTTT. The variable domain in full, completed from reference TRBV7-3 and TRBJ2-2, reads GAGVSQTPSNKVTEKGKYVELRCDPISGHTALYWYRQSLGQGPEFLIYFQGTGAADDSGLPNDRFFAVRPEGSVSTLKIQRTERGDSAVYLCASSRSGTSNTGELFFGEGSRLTVL.

The V call is TRBV7-2, the J call TRBJ2-7; D remains unclear. Trimming took off 5 bases at V and 3 bases at J, with 11 bases between the two ends. Germline V gene lookup returns CDR1 SGHTA and CDR2 FQGNSA. The CDR3 contains 13 residues. The CDR3, as DNA: TGTGCCAGCAGCCACAATGGGCTCTACGAGCAGTACTTC. This codes for CASSHNGLYEQYF. Together with reference TRBV7-2 and TRBJ2-7, the CDR3 gives the full variable domain: GAGVSQSPSNKVTEKGKDVELRCDPISGHTALYWYRQSLGQGLEFLIYFQGNSAPDKSGLPSDRFSAERTGGSVSTLTIQRTQQEDSAVYLCASSHNGLYEQYFGPGTRLTVT.

The chain has TRBV10-1 and TRBJ1-1; D uncertain. The CDR3 covers 13 residues. V gave up 4 bases and J gave up 5 bases, with 11 bases separating them. CDR1 and CDR2 (germline): WNHNN, SYGVQD (reference sequence). DNA for the CDR3: TGCGCCAGCAGTGTTCGAACAGAAACTGAAGCTTTCTTT. It is translated as CASSVRTETEAFF.

This clone was observed a single time. The rearrangement uses TRBV4-3 and TRBJ2-2, with D possibly being TRBD2 (5 bases). The CDR3 totals 17 residues. V lost 0 bases and J 3 bases, leaving 14 bases between the germline ends. Per the germline V gene, CDR1 is LGHNA and CDR2 is YSLEER. The CDR3: CASSQDSQRSHTGELFF. For the CDR3, the DNA is TGCGCCAGCAGCCAAGATAGCCAGCGGAGCCACACCGGGGAGCTGTTTTTT.

This clone came up a few times. The chain combines TRBV27 with TRBJ2-3, with 14 bases aligning to TRBD2. V dropped 6 bases and J dropped 2; count of bases not matched to a gene: 4. The CDR3 extends over 16 amino acids. From germline, CDR1 is MNHEY and CDR2 SMNVEV (reference sequence). The CDR3 region is CASRGLAGVLTDTQYF. CDR3 nucleotide sequence: TGTGCCAGCAGGGGACTAGCGGGGGTCCTCACAGATACGCAGTATTTT.

V and J are TRBV25-1 and TRBJ1-4, with TRBD1 matching over 7 bases. The V segment lost 1 base and the J segment 11 bases; nucleotides outside the gene matches: 7. CDR3 length equals 14 residues. Germline assignment: CDR1 MGHDK and CDR2 SYGVNS. The CDR3 DNA is TGTGCCAGCAGTGAATTAGGGGGCAAGTTTAAACTGTTTTTT. It translates to CASSELGGKFKLFF.

V gene TRBV10-3 combines with J gene TRBJ2-3, with TRBD2 matching over 10 bases. With 11 bases clipped from V and 5 bases from J, the junction kept 13 bases outside the gene matches. The CDR3 covers 15 residues. The germline V gene encodes CDR1 ENHRY and CDR2 SYGVKD. In nucleotides, the CDR3 is TGTGCCTCCCTAGGGAGCGGGGGGGCAGGAGATACGCAGTATTTT. Amino acids: CASLGSGGAGDTQYF.

This clone was counted once. This chain connects TRBV28 to TRBJ2-1, with D maybe TRBD2 (6 bases). The CDR3 extends over 15 amino acids. The V and J ends lost 6 bases and 4 bases respectively, with 16 bases between them. Germline CDR1 is MDHEN and CDR2 is SYDVKM. The CDR3 protein is CASRAPLGGYNEQFF. As DNA, the CDR3 is TGTGCCAGCAGGGCCCCCCTTGGAGGGTACAATGAGCAGTTCTTC.

The V and J genes are TRBV30 and TRBJ1-6; D might be TRBD1 (6 bases). V lost 3 bases and J lost 5, with 17 bases in between. The germline CDR1 and CDR2 sequences are GTSNPN and SVGIG (reference sequence). This CDR3 is built from 16 residues. CDR3 amino acids: CAWRLDRPANNSPLHF. CDR3 sequence (DNA): TGTGCCTGGAGGTTGGACAGACCAGCTAATAATTCACCCCTCCACTTT.